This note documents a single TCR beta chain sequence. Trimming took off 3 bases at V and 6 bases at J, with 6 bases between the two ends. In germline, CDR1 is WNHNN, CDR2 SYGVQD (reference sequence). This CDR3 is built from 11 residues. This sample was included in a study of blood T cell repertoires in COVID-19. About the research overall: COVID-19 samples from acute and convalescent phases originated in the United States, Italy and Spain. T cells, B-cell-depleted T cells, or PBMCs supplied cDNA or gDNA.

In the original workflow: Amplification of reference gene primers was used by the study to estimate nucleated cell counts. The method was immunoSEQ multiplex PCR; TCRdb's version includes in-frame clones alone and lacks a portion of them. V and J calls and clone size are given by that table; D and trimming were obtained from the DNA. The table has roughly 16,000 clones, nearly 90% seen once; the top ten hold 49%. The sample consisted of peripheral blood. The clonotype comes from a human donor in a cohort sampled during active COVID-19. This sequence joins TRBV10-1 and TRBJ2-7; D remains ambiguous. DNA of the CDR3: TGCGCCAGCAGTGATCGGAGCGAGCAGTACTTC. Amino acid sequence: CASSDRSEQYF.